The source of this T cell receptor beta chain is a study of T-cell reconstitution after alpha-beta-depleted transplantation in children. This CDR3 comprises 15 residues. Germline-derived CDR1 and CDR2 are LGHDT and YNNKEL (reference sequence). The V end was cut by 0 bases, the J end by 7 bases, with 15 bases between. The TCRbeta library was prepared with unique molecular identifiers. TCRdb recomputed calls from the PCR reads with MiXCR, one row per CDR3 protein. The sample records more than 150,000 distinct CDR3 sequences, just over 14% being singletons. The chain links TRBV3-1 to TRBJ2-5; D is ambiguous. The clonotype comes from a human donor who donated a stem cell graft to a child with acute lymphoblastic leukemia. The sample in question was PBMCs from the stem cell graft donor, obtained from the stem cell graft. Written as DNA, the CDR3 is TGTGCCAGCAGCCAAGATATCGCGTCCCTGGGGACCCAGTACTTC. Translated, it gives CASSQDIASLGTQYF.